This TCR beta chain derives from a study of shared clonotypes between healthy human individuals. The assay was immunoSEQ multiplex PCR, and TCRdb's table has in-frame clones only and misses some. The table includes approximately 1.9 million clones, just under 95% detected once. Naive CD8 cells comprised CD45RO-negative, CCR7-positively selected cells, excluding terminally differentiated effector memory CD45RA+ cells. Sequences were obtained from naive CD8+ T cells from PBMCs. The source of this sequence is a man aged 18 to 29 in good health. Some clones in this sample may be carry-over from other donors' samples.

The CDR3 is CASHSRVHYEQYF. CDR3 DNA sequence: TGTGCCTCCCATTCGCGGGTCCACTACGAGCAGTACTTC. The V call is TRBV5-8, the J call TRBJ2-7; tentative D call: TRBD2 (5 bases). The V gene lost 10 bases and the J gene lost 3 bases, with 17 bases spanning the gap. CDR1 and CDR2 from the germline V gene are SGHTS and YDEGEE. This CDR3 is built from 13 residues.